The T cell receptor (beta chain) described here comes from a study of memory CD4+ T cells and cytomegalovirus serostatus. The authors' processing: Out-of-frame sequences were removed, leaving around 2,000,000 distinct TCRbeta sequences. Sequenced by immunoSEQ multiplex PCR; TCRdb stores in-frame clones only, minus some. The V and J calls and clone size are taken from that table; D and trimming were inferred from the DNA. Of 60,000 to 75,000 clones listed, 60% to 85% are singletons. This clone was picked up one time. Single viable CD3+CD4+CD8-CD45RO+ cells were sorted as the memory CD4+ T cells. There are 19 residues in the CDR3. CDR1 is WSHSY, CDR2 SAAADI, per germline. Trimming removed 10 bases from V and 1 base from J; junction bases left unmatched: 14.

The TCR was taken from an adult in good health and CMV-seronegative. Some clones in this sample may be carry-over from other donors' samples. The sample was memory CD4+ T cells from blood. The V and J genes are TRBV10-2 and TRBJ2-2; 14 nucleotides match TRBD2. The CDR3 nucleotides read TGCGCCACCTACCCTACCGGGACTAGCGGGGGTGTGAACACCGGGGAGCTGTTTTTT. This sequence encodes CATYPTGTSGGVNTGELFF.